This T cell receptor beta chain was obtained from a study of cytomegalovirus exposure and HLA in healthy donors. The primer mix had 60 Vbeta and 13 Jbeta primers. The table came from immunoSEQ multiplex PCR; TCRdb's copy has only in-frame clones and leaves some out. The data hold 70,000 to 90,000 clones, with more than 65% observed a single time. CDR3 length: 15 residues. CDR1 and CDR2 (germline): SGHTA, FQGNSA. The V gene end was trimmed by 8 bases and the J gene end by 0 bases; junction bases not matched to a gene: 4. V and J are TRBV7-2 and TRBJ2-7, with 13 bases identical to TRBD2. Sequencing was carried out using PBMCs. The receptor's source is a male donor in good health and CMV-seropositive. This chain's CDR3 is CASSRTSGGSYEQYF. In DNA form, the CDR3 reads TGTGCCAGCTCCCGGACTAGCGGGGGCTCCTACGAGCAGTACTTC.